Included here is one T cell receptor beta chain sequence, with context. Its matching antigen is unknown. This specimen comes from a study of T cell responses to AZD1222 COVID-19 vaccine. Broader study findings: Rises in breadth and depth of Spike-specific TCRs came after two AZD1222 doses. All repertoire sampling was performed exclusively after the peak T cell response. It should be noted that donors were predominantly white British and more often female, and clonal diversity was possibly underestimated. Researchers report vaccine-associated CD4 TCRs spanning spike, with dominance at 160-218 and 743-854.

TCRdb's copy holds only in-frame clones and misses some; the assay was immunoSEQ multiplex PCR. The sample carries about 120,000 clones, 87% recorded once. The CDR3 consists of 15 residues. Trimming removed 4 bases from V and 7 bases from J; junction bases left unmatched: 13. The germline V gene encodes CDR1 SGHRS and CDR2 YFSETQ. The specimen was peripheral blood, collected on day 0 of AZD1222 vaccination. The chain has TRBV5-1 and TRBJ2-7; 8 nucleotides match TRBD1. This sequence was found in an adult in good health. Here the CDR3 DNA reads TGCGCCAGCAGCGTCTTACCCCAGGGGGCACGGGAGCAGTACTTC. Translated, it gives CASSVLPQGAREQYF.